This T cell receptor (beta chain) was captured by sequencing in a study of T-cell memory formation after mild COVID-19. The CDR3 spans 15 residues. Germline-derived CDR1 and CDR2 are KGHSH and LQKENI. V was clipped by 6 bases and J by 3 bases, with 18 bases between them. TCRdb processed the 5' RACE reads anew with MiXCR; each CDR3 protein has one entry. Found here are roughly 400,000 distinct CDR3 sequences, about 15% of them singletons; the top ten hold roughly 21%. Sequenced: PBMCs or a T cell subset sorted from them (not recorded which). The receptor's source is a man aged 18 to 35 who had mild COVID-19 (a few samples of this study predate the infection). Cell type and time point are not known. The genes are TRBV18 and TRBJ2-7, with D unclear. The CDR3 sequence is CASSPVHSLGYEQYF. As DNA, the CDR3 is TGTGCCAGCTCTCCCGTCCACAGTTTGGGCTACGAGCAGTACTTC.